This record looks at one TCR beta chain sequence and its context. Antigen: not known. PCR employed 60 Vbeta and 13 Jbeta primers. Here immunoSEQ multiplex PCR was the method, and the copy in TCRdb shows in-frame clones only, minus some. The sample consists of approximately 110,000 clones, roughly two thirds of them appearing once. This specimen comes from a study of cytomegalovirus exposure and HLA in healthy donors. The germline V and J ends were trimmed by 4 bases and 2 bases, with 12 bases remaining between them. CDR3 size: 16 residues. Germline CDR1 reads SEHNR; CDR2 reads FQNEAQ (reference sequence). Points from the study as a whole: Cytomegalovirus association was listed for around 180 TCR beta chains. HLA alleles were associated with 15,000 to 20,000 TCR beta sequences in a later analysis at 0.05 false discovery rate. It was in a later analysis that TCR association rates were seen to vary by HLA locus, highest for DRB1 and lowest for HLA-C. Analyses of presence/absence relied on an assumption of roughly uniform sequencing depth across donors.

The origin of this receptor is a man in his forties in good health and CMV-seronegative. Material: PBMCs. The rearrangement joins TRBV7-9 to TRBJ2-6, with a tentative D call TRBD2 (6 bases). The CDR3 DNA reads as TGTGCCAGCAGCTCCTCCACGGGGGCTGGGGCCAACGTCCTGACTTTC. Amino acids: CASSSSTGAGANVLTF.